The rows below give T cell receptor beta chains drawn from one sample of a study of human T cells and chemical hapten exposure. TCRdb analysed the RACE reads with MiXCR anew, one entry per CDR3 protein. The table shows 82,000 or so distinct CDR3 sequences, with roughly 13% occurring only once. Material: whole blood, obtained in connection with sensitization to the hapten diphenylcyclopropenone (DPC). These receptor sequences come from a woman in her forties or fifties with alopecia areata. Some clones in this sample may be carry-over from other donors' samples. Each CDR3 is given without its conserved first and last residue. Each record gives: V gene, J gene, CDR3 protein.

TRBV6-6	TRBJ2-6	ASSYSGLSGANVLT
TRBV10-2	TRBJ2-5	ASRGASETQY
TRBV30	TRBJ2-3	AWSGLASTDTQY
TRBV4-1	TRBJ2-1	ASSQGLAGPSYNEQF
TRBV30	TRBJ2-7	AWSPFSYEQY
TRBV27	TRBJ2-1	ASSLGTNEQF
TRBV29-1	TRBJ2-1	SVEDGDGDTEQF
TRBV2	TRBJ2-1	ASIGEASDNEQF
TRBV27	TRBJ2-1	ASSLSALNEQF
TRBV20-1	TRBJ2-6	SARFEGQGATGVNVLT
TRBV6-5	TRBJ2-1	ASSYSTSWSYNEQF
TRBV10-3	TRBJ2-1	AISESGLSLYNEQF
TRBV12-3/TRBV12-4	TRBJ2-5	ASREQETQY
TRBV7-8	TRBJ1-2	ASSHRDTANYGYT
TRBV5-1	TRBJ2-7	ASSLVSSGIYEQY
TRBV11-3	TRBJ2-2	ASSSLHGGLSANTGELF
TRBV12-3/TRBV12-4	TRBJ1-5	ASRPDGSNQPQH
TRBV7-9	TRBJ2-1	ASPGYNEQF
TRBV7-6	TRBJ1-1	ASSLKGRSNTEAF